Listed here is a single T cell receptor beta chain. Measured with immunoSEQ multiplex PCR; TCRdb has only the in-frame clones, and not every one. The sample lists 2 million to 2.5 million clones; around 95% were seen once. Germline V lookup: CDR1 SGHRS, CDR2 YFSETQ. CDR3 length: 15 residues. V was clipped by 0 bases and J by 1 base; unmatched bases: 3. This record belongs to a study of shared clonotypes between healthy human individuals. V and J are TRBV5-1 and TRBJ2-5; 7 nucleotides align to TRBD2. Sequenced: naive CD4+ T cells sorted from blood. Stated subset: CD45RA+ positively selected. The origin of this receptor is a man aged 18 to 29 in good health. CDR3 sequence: CASSLAWGGQETQYF. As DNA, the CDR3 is TGCGCCAGCAGCTTGGCCTGGGGGGGCCAAGAGACCCAGTACTTC.